These 20 T cell receptor beta chains originate from one sample sequenced in a study of identifying expanded T cells in peripheral blood. Clones were sequenced by immunoSEQ multiplex PCR, and TCRdb holds only the in-frame ones, with some missing. Of 50,000 to 60,000 clones listed, approximately 86% are singletons. The sequenced material came from blood. These receptors were taken from a person aged 18-69 years in good health.

Many counts were recorded for this clone. This chain joins TRBV19 and TRBJ1-1; 9 nucleotides agree with TRBD1. CDR3 length: 15 residues. The J segment lost 3 bases and the V segment lost 5 bases, leaving 7 bases of the junction unmatched. The germline V gene encodes CDR1 LNHDA and CDR2 SQIVND (reference sequence). The CDR3 DNA follows: TGTGCCAGTAGTCCAGGGACAGGGCGGGACACTGAAGCTTTCTTT. This encodes CASSPGTGRDTEAFF.

This clone was observed a single time. The genes are TRBV20-1 and TRBJ1-1; D ambiguous. The CDR3 extends over 11 amino acids. The germline V and J ends were trimmed by 4 bases and 1 base, with 4 bases remaining between them. CDR1 is DFQATT, CDR2 SNEGSKA, per germline (reference sequence). This CDR3 reads CSANRNTEAFF. The CDR3 DNA is TGCAGTGCTAACAGGAACACTGAAGCTTTCTTT.

CDR3 bases: TGCGCCAGCAGCACGGGGGCAGGGAGATCCACAGATACGCAGTATTTT. This encodes CASSTGAGRSTDTQYF. This chain uses TRBV5-1 with TRBJ2-3, with D perhaps matching TRBD1 or TRBD2 (6 bases each). The length of the CDR3 is 16 residues. Trimming left V 4 bases short and J 2 bases short, with 17 bases between. Germline CDR1 is SGHRS and CDR2 is YFSETQ.

The gene calls are TRBV18 and TRBJ1-2; D call uncertain. Looked up from germline, CDR1 is KGHSH and CDR2 is LQKENI. The CDR3 runs 13 residues. V dropped 3 bases and J dropped 6 bases, with 11 bases sitting between them. The CDR3 region has the DNA TGTGCCAGCTCACCTGCCATACAAGATGGCTACACCTTC. This sequence encodes CASSPAIQDGYTF.

The chain is built from TRBV6-1 and TRBJ2-7, with D possibly being TRBD1 (5 bases). This CDR3 has 14 amino acids. CDR1 and CDR2 from the germline V gene are MNHNS and SASEGT. The ends were cut back, 2 bases at V and 2 bases at J, with 10 bases in the middle. DNA of the CDR3: TGTGCCAGCAGTGAACAGGGTATTACCTACGAGCAGTACTTC. Translated: CASSEQGITYEQYF.

DNA of the CDR3: TGTGCCAGCTCATTTACAGCTAGCACAGATACGCAGTATTTT. This encodes CASSFTASTDTQYF. The rearrangement uses TRBV18 and TRBJ2-3, with unresolved D. The V and J ends lost 5 bases and 0 bases respectively, with 9 bases between them. Germline lookup yields CDR1 KGHSH and CDR2 LQKENI. This CDR3 contains 14 residues. Variable domain in full (rest from reference TRBV18 and TRBJ2-3): NAGVMQNPRHLVRRRGQEARLRCSPMKGHSHVYWYRQLPEEGLKFMVYLQKENIIDESGMPKERFSAEFPKEGPSILRIQQVVRGDSAAYFCASSFTASTDTQYFGPGTRLTVL.

The rearrangement joins TRBV30 to TRBJ1-5; D remains ambiguous. Trimming cost V 0 bases and J 3 bases, with 6 bases left between them. The CDR3 has 13 residues. In germline, CDR1 is GTSNPN, CDR2 SVGIG (reference sequence). CDR3 coding DNA: TGTGCCTGGAGTGTATCCAACAATCAGCCCCAGCATTTT. The encoded protein is CAWSVSNNQPQHF.

To note about this clone: The germline gene is not matched at one end of the junction; a read error may be the cause. The chain carries TRBV5-1 and TRBJ2-7, with a weak D call TRBD2 (5 bases). The CDR3 consists of 13 residues. Germline-derived CDR1 and CDR2 are SGHRS and YFSETQ. DNA of the CDR3: TGCGCCAGCAGGTTGGGGAGCCGCTACGAGCAGTACTTC. Its translation: CASRLGSRYEQYF. The entire variable domain, with the rest obtained from reference TRBV5-1 and TRBJ2-7, is as follows: KAGVTQTPRYLIKTRGQQVTLSCSPISGHRSVSWYQQTPGQGLQFLFEYFSETQRNKGNFPGRFSGRQFSNSRSEMNVSTLELGDSALYLCASRLGSRYEQYFGPGTRLTVT.

The chain carries TRBV7-8 and TRBJ1-5; D not certain. The V gene lost 5 bases and the J gene lost 1 base, with 12 bases spanning the gap. This CDR3 comprises 15 residues. Germline V CDR1 and CDR2: SGHVS, FQNEAQ. The CDR3 region has the DNA TGTGCCAGCAGCCCCCGAACCGTAAGCAATCAGCCCCAGCATTTT. Encoded protein: CASSPRTVSNQPQHF.

This chain links TRBV11-2 with TRBJ2-3; D is uncertain. The CDR3 runs 15 residues. The germline CDR1 and CDR2 sequences are SGHAT and FQNNGV. V shed 0 bases and J shed 0 bases, with 7 bases lying between them. The CDR3 loop is CASSLDGSSTDTQYF. CDR3 nucleotides: TGTGCCAGCAGCTTAGACGGGTCTAGCACAGATACGCAGTATTTT.

The table lists this clone with a few counts. Written as DNA, the CDR3 is TGTGGGCCTGGGAATACATTACACCAGCCCCAGCATTTT. Amino acid sequence: CGPGNTLHQPQHF. The rearrangement joins TRBV6-1 to TRBJ1-5; D unclear. The length of the CDR3 is 13 residues. In germline, CDR1 is MNHNS, CDR2 SASEGT.

The rearrangement links TRBV30 to TRBJ1-3, with a weak D call TRBD1 (5 bases). CDR3 size: 14 residues. Germline V CDR1 and CDR2: GTSNPN, SVGIG (reference sequence). V was clipped by 1 base and J by 8 bases, with 15 bases between them. In DNA, the CDR3 is TGTGCCTGGAGTGACAGCGGGGGTCTACACACCATATATTTT. Translation: CAWSDSGGLHTIYF.

V gene TRBV7-2 combines with J gene TRBJ1-2, with 10 bases lining up with TRBD1. Germline V lookup: CDR1 SGHTA, CDR2 FQGNSA. CDR3 length equals 13 residues. The V gene end was trimmed by 1 base and the J gene end by 14 bases; junction bases not matched to a gene: 7. Here the CDR3 DNA reads TGTGCCAGCAGCTTAGAGGGACAGGGGAGTGATACCTTC. Residues: CASSLEGQGSDTF.

This chain connects TRBV9 to TRBJ2-7, with D perhaps TRBD1 (6 bases). Trimming stripped 3 bases from V and 3 bases from J, with 16 bases between. There are 15 residues in the CDR3. CDR1 is SGDLS and CDR2 is YYNGEE in the germline V gene. The CDR3 spells CASSASGTSNYEQYF. DNA for the CDR3: TGTGCCAGCAGCGCCTCCGGGACAAGCAACTACGAGCAGTACTTC.

The V and J genes are TRBV10-2 and TRBJ2-1; 10 bases are a match to TRBD2. V lost 4 bases and J lost 8; bases outside the gene matches: 2. Germline V gene lookup returns CDR1 WSHSY and CDR2 SAAADI. The CDR3 consists of 13 residues. The CDR3 is CASSVAGGYEQFF. DNA for the CDR3: TGCGCCAGCAGTGTAGCGGGGGGATATGAGCAGTTCTTC.

The chain carries TRBV9 and TRBJ2-1; 8 nucleotides align to TRBD2. CDR1 SGDLS and CDR2 YYNGEE come from the germline V gene. This CDR3 has 14 residues. V lost 3 bases, J lost 7 bases, and 6 bases stayed unmatched. CDR3 sequence: CASSEIAGKNEQFF. The DNA of the CDR3 is TGTGCCAGCAGCGAGATAGCGGGGAAAAATGAGCAGTTCTTC.

The chain joins TRBV18 to TRBJ2-4; the D is unclear. The V and J ends lost 1 base and 0 bases respectively, with 10 bases between them. Germline V CDR1 and CDR2: KGHSH, LQKENI. This CDR3 has 16 residues. In DNA, the CDR3 is TGTGCCAGCTCACCACTTCCGGCCCTAGCCAAAAACATTCAGTACTTC. Its translation is CASSPLPALAKNIQYF.

V is TRBV7-7 and J is TRBJ2-5; possibly TRBD2 for D (6 bases). Germline CDR1 and CDR2: SSHAT and FNYEAQ (reference sequence). V lost 3 bases, J lost 7 bases, and 15 bases lay in between. The CDR3 runs 14 residues. The CDR3 here is CASSLEAGGWTQYF. DNA for the CDR3: TGTGCCAGCAGCTTGGAAGCCGGGGGTTGGACCCAGTACTTC.

This clone appeared a few times. This sequence joins TRBV7-4 and TRBJ2-7; D uncertain. Trimming stripped 2 bases from V and 4 bases from J, with 3 bases between. Germline V gene lookup returns CDR1 SGHVT and CDR2 SQSDAQ. The CDR3 length is 11 residues. The CDR3 protein is CASSLTYEQYV. Written as DNA, the CDR3 is TGTGCCAGCAGCTTAACTTACGAGCAGTACGTC.

The chain has TRBV30 and TRBJ1-6; 8 positions match TRBD1. Germline V CDR1 and CDR2: GTSNPN, SVGIG (reference sequence). The CDR3 runs 13 residues. Unmatched junction bases numbered 7, after V lost 6 bases and J lost 9 bases. The CDR3: CACSGQGFSPLHF. Here the CDR3 DNA reads TGTGCCTGTAGCGGACAGGGTTTTTCACCCCTCCACTTT.